This T cell receptor beta chain came from a study of preoperative IRX-2 immunotherapy in early breast cancer. The protocol was immunoSEQ multiplex PCR, while the TCRdb copy is restricted to in-frame clones and leaves out a portion. This sample has 34,000 or so clones, with 80% to 85% found just once. Treatment defined: preoperative locoregional IRX-2 cytokine immunotherapy. This phase Ib study tested locoregional IRX-2 cytokine immunotherapy given before surgery. The sample here was lymph node tissue, taken from a patient treated with IRX-2 immunotherapy. The source is a human donor with breast cancer.

The DNA of the CDR3 is TGCAGCGTTGATCTAGGAAAGGGACATGACACTGAAGCTTTCTTT. Translating gives CSVDLGKGHDTEAFF. The V call is TRBV29-1, the J call TRBJ1-1; TRBD1 might be the D (6 bases). Germline V gene sequence: CDR1 SQVTM, CDR2 ANQGSEA. The CDR3 length is 15 residues. V was cut by 3 bases and J by 3 bases, with 17 bases left in between.